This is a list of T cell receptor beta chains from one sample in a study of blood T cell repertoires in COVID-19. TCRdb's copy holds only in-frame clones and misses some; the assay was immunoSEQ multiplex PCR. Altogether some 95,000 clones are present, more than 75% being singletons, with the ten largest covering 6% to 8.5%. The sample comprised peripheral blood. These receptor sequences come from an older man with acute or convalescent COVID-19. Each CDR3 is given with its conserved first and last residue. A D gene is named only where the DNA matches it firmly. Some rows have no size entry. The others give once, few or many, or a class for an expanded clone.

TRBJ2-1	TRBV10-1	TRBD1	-	CASNQGVDRNEQFF	TGCGCCAGCAATCAGGGAGTGGACAGGAATGAGCAGTTCTTC
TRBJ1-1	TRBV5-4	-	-	CASSLTGAAVEAFF	TGTGCCAGCAGCTTGACCGGCGCGGCAGTTGAAGCTTTCTTT
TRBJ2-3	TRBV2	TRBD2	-	CASVLAGLSTDTQYF	TGTGCCAGCGTCCTAGCGGGATTAAGCACAGATACGCAGTATTTT
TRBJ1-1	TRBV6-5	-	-	CASMTRTGTEAFF	TGTGCCAGTATGACTCGAACGGGCACTGAAGCTTTCTTT
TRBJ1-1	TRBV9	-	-	CASSPTSGSGTEAFF	TGTGCCAGCAGCCCCACATCGGGGTCGGGCACTGAAGCTTTCTTT
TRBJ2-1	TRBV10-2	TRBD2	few	CASRTSGSYNEQFF	TGCGCCAGCAGGACTAGCGGATCCTACAATGAGCAGTTCTTC
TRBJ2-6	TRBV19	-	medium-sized	CASTSSSGANVLTF	TGTGCCAGTACCTCTTCCTCTGGGGCCAACGTCCTGACTTTC
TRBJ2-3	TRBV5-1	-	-	CASSLATDSTDTQYF	TGCGCCAGCAGCTTGGCGACAGACAGCACAGATACGCAGTATTTT
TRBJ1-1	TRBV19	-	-	CASSNRASGAFF	TGTGCCAGTAGCAACCGGGCCAGCGGAGCTTTCTTT
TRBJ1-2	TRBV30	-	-	CAWMVGAYGYTF	TGTGCCTGGATGGTGGGGGCCTATGGCTACACCTTC
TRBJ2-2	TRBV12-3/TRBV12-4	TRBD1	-	CASSDRGSGELFF	TGTGCCAGCAGTGACAGGGGGTCCGGGGAGCTGTTTTTT
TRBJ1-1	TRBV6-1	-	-	CASSEYDHAGWTEAFF	TGTGCCAGCAGTGAATACGACCACGCAGGGTGGACTGAAGCTTTCTTT
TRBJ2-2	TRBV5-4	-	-	CASSSGNMAGELFF	TGTGCCAGCAGCTCAGGGAATATGGCCGGGGAGCTGTTTTTT
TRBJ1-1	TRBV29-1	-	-	CSVGQGNTEAFF	TGCAGCGTTGGGCAGGGGAACACTGAAGCTTTCTTT
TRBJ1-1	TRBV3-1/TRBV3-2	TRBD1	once	CASSQPDRGQTEAFF	TGTGCCAGCAGCCAACCTGACAGGGGGCAAACTGAAGCTTTCTTT
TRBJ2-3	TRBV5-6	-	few	CASTIRGHYRDTQYF	TGTGCCAGCACCATTAGGGGACATTATCGAGATACGCAGTATTTT
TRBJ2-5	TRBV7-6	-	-	CASSLEQNQETQYF	TGTGCCAGCAGCTTAGAACAGAACCAAGAGACCCAGTACTTC
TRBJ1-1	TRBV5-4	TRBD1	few	CASSSGQYHEAFF	TGTGCCAGCAGCTCGGGACAGTATCATGAAGCTTTCTTT
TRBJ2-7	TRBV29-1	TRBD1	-	CSVAGQFSYEQYF	TGCAGCGTTGCGGGACAGTTTTCCTACGAGCAGTACTTC
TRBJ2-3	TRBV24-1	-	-	CATGSGTSTDTQYF	TGTGCCACCGGGTCTGGGACTAGCACAGATACGCAGTATTTT
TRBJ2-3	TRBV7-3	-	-	CASSRRGFTDTQYF	TGTGCCAGCAGCCGCCGCGGGTTCACAGATACGCAGTATTTT
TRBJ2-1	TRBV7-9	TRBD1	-	CASSPRQGARNEQFF	TGTGCCAGCAGCCCCAGACAGGGGGCTAGGAATGAGCAGTTCTTC
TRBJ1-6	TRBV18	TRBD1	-	CASSGQGSYSPLHF	TGTGCCAGCTCAGGACAGGGTAGTTATTCACCCCTCCACTTT
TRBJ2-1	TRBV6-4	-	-	CASSGQNNNEQFF	TGTGCCAGCAGTGGCCAGAATAACAATGAGCAGTTCTTC
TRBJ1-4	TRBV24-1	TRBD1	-	CATSESGTGNEKLFF	TGTGCCACCAGTGAATCCGGGACAGGAAATGAAAAACTGTTTTTT
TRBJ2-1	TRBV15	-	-	CATSNPEGEQFF	TGTGCCACCAGCAACCCTGAGGGTGAGCAGTTCTTC